This T cell receptor beta chain was captured in a study of blood T cell repertoires in COVID-19. The repertoire was sequenced with immunoSEQ multiplex PCR; TCRdb's copy has only in-frame clones and lacks some. The top ten hold roughly 28% of the sample, which has about 180,000 clones, over 60% seen once. This CDR3 comprises 13 residues. The ends lost 10 bases at V and 4 bases at J; junction bases unmatched: 8. CDR1 is ENHRY, CDR2 SYGVKD, per germline. The TCR sequence derives from a woman aged 70 to 79 with acute or convalescent COVID-19. The sequencing sample was made of peripheral blood. This sequence joins TRBV10-3 and TRBJ2-7; 9 bases map to TRBD2. The CDR3 loop is CATRGGRAYEQYF. The CDR3 DNA follows: TGTGCCACCCGGGGCGGGAGGGCTTACGAGCAGTACTTC.